Below are 9 T cell receptor beta chains sequenced from a single sample in a study of ipilimumab plus nivolumab after autologous stem cell transplantation. Libraries were prepared by immunoSEQ multiplex PCR; TCRdb keeps only in-frame clonotypes and omits some of them. The table records about 15,000 clones, 71% of them present only once. The specimen was PBMCs, collected in a trial of ipilimumab plus nivolumab as post-transplant consolidation. These receptors all come from a male donor with diffuse large B-cell lymphoma.

This rearrangement joins TRBV19 to TRBJ1-3; maybe TRBD1 (5 bases). CDR1 is LNHDA and CDR2 is SQIVND in the germline V gene (reference sequence). This CDR3 region has 14 residues. V lost 5 bases, J lost 1 base, and 9 bases lay in between. The DNA for the CDR3 is TGTGCCAGTAGTGCGACAGTTTCTGGAAACACCATATATTTT. It is translated as CASSATVSGNTIYF.

The chain combines TRBV7-3 with TRBJ2-1; perhaps TRBD2 as D (6 bases). Trimming took 5 bases from V and 0 from J, leaving 14 bases between them. The germline V gene encodes CDR1 SGHTA and CDR2 FQGTGA. The CDR3 is 16 amino acids. CDR3 sequence: CASSTAGGNSYNEQFF. CDR3 nucleotides: TGTGCCAGCAGCACCGCCGGGGGAAACTCCTACAATGAGCAGTTCTTC.

About this clone: The sample contains more than one DNA sequence encoding this CDR3. The chain employs TRBV9 and TRBJ1-4; D gene unclear. V shed 0 bases and J shed 7 bases, with 7 bases lying between them. The length of the CDR3 is 13 residues. The germline V gene has CDR1 SGDLS and CDR2 YYNGEE. This CDR3 reads CASSVVPSEKLFF. The CDR3 DNA reads as TGTGCCAGCAGCGTAGTTCCGAGTGAAAAACTGTTTTTT.

The chain links TRBV7-6 to TRBJ2-4, with a weak D call TRBD2 (6 bases). Trimming pared 0 bases from V and 9 bases from J, leaving 15 bases between. Germline CDR1 SGHVS, CDR2 FNYEAQ. The CDR3 consists of 15 residues. CDR3 in amino acids: CASSLAQAPGGIQYF. The DNA of the CDR3 is TGTGCCAGCAGCTTAGCCCAGGCCCCCGGGGGCATTCAGTACTTC.

The genes are TRBV4-2 and TRBJ2-7; 7 bases match TRBD1. The V gene's germline CDR1 is LGHNA and CDR2 YNFKEQ. V dropped 5 bases and J dropped 5; count of bases not matched to a gene: 9. This CDR3 is 14 amino acids long. The CDR3 loop reads CASSSGGQVDEQYF. The CDR3 bases are TGTGCCAGCAGCTCTGGTGGACAGGTAGACGAGCAGTACTTC.

CDR3 region: CASSFYRGGLQETQYF. The CDR3 DNA sequence: TGTGCCAGCAGCTTTTACCGGGGGGGCCTTCAAGAGACCCAGTACTTC. This rearrangement joins TRBV11-3 to TRBJ2-5; the match to TRBD2 covers 8 bases. Germline CDR1 and CDR2: SGHNT and YENEEA. There are 16 residues in the CDR3. V lost 3 bases, J lost 2 bases, and 8 bases stayed unmatched.

This chain links TRBV6-1 with TRBJ1-5; the D is unclear. Germline V gene sequence: CDR1 MNHNS, CDR2 SASEGT. The CDR3 is 12 residues long. Between the trimmed V and J ends, which lost 4 bases and 6 bases, there was a span of 7 bases. CDR3 sequence (DNA): TGTGCCAGCAGTGCCCCACCTCAGCCCCAGCATTTT. Its protein is CASSAPPQPQHF.

This chain uses TRBV30 with TRBJ1-4; no reliable D call. V lost 0 bases to trimming and J lost 6 bases, with 14 bases between them. The germline V gene encodes CDR1 GTSNPN and CDR2 SVGIG (reference sequence). The CDR3 length is 15 residues. The CDR3 region is CAWSVLGRIDEKLFF. In DNA, the CDR3 is TGTGCCTGGAGTGTACTCGGGAGGATTGATGAAAAACTGTTTTTT.

The gene calls are TRBV5-1 and TRBJ2-5; the D gene could be TRBD1 or TRBD2 (5 bases each). This CDR3 has 20 residues. The V end lost 0 bases, the J end lost 1 base, and 25 bases lay between the germline ends. Germline loops: CDR1 SGHRS, CDR2 YFSETQ. The CDR3 loop is CASSLALTGTPLPPQETQYF. The CDR3, as DNA: TGCGCCAGCAGCTTGGCCCTTACCGGGACCCCTCTCCCCCCCCAAGAGACCCAGTACTTC.